This T cell receptor beta chain emerged from a study of cytomegalovirus exposure and HLA in healthy donors. Study-wide results and caveats: Relative to the approximately 680-donor mean, N-insertions were reportedly fewer in an Asian-associated ancestry cluster in a later analysis. In a later analysis, V- and J-gene trimming of beta chains associated with a DCLRE1C missense variant, replicated independently. Donors were assumed by presence/absence analyses to have roughly uniform sequencing depth. For most TCR beta V segments, an earlier analysis put the productive rate at about 87% or about 30% of the time.

As concerns this clone: Its antigen is currently unknown. This same CDR3 is encoded by further DNA sequences in the sample.

Germline CDR1 SEHNR, CDR2 FQNEAQ (reference sequence). The CDR3 contains 13 residues. The V gene lost 2 bases and the J gene lost 2 bases, with 6 bases spanning the gap. The primer mix had 60 Vbeta and 13 Jbeta primers. The data were produced by immunoSEQ multiplex PCR, yet TCRdb's version contains in-frame clones alone and is incomplete. The sample contains about 280,000 clones, over 85% of which appear only once. This clonotype originated in a young woman in good health and CMV-seronegative. Sample: PBMCs. V usage is TRBV7-9 and J usage is TRBJ1-2; D is ambiguous. DNA for the CDR3: TGTGCCAGCAGCTTAACAGAAAACTATGGCTACACCTTC. It codes for CASSLTENYGYTF.